This T cell receptor beta chain originates from a study of Ad26.COV2.S vaccination and SARS-CoV-2 variants. Study-level background: Into the muscle, Ad26.COV2.S was dosed once or twice, 56 days apart.

Documented treatment: approximately 18 received Ad26.COV2.S at low or high dose, single or two shots; about five received placebo; per-sample allocation not given. Day 63 after the first vaccine or placebo injection was the time point for sampling. V shed 3 bases and J shed 7 bases, with 14 bases lying between them. The V gene's germline CDR1 is SGHTA and CDR2 FQGNSA. The CDR3 totals 14 residues. Some clones are missing from TCRdb's copy, which holds only in-frame ones; the method was immunoSEQ multiplex PCR. The data hold 300,000 to 400,000 clones, with 86% observed a single time. The receptor was isolated from a person aged 18 to 65 who received the Ad26.COV2.S COVID-19 vaccine or a placebo. Source: peripheral blood, taken in a trial of Ad26.COV2.S vaccine versus placebo. J is TRBJ2-3 and V is TRBV7-2; tentatively, D is TRBD1 or TRBD2 (5 bases each). CDR3 coding DNA: TGTGCCAGCAGCTTTCCCGGGACGATATATACGCAGTATTTT. This sequence encodes CASSFPGTIYTQYF.